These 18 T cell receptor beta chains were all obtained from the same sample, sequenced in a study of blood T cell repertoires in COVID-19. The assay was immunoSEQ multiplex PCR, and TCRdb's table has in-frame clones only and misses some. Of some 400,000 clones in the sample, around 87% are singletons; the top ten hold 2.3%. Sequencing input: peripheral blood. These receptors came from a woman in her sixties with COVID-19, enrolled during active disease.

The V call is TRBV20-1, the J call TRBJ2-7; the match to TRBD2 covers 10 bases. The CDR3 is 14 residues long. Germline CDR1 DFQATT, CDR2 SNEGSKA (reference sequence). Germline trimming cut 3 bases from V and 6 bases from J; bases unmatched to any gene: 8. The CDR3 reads CSASERGGRGEQYF. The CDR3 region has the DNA TGCAGTGCTAGTGAGCGGGGGGGCCGAGGCGAGCAGTACTTC.

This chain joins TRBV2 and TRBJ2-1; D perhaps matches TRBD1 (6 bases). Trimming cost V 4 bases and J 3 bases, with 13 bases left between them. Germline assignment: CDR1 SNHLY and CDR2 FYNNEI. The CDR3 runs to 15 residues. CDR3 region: CASSVQGFLYNEQFF. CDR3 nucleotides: TGTGCCAGCAGTGTGCAGGGGTTCCTCTACAATGAGCAGTTCTTC. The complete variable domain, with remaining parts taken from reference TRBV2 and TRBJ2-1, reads EPEVTQTPSHQVTQMGQEVILRCVPISNHLYFYWYRQILGQKVEFLVSFYNNEISEKSEIFDDQFSVERPDGSNFTLKIRSTKLEDSAMYFCASSVQGFLYNEQFFGPGTRLTVL.

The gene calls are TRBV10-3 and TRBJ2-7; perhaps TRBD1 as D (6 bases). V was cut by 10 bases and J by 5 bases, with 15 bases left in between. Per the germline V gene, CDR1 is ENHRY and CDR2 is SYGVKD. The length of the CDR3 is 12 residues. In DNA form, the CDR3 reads TGTGCCACCGTAGGGGGTGGCCACGAGCAGTACTTC. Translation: CATVGGGHEQYF.

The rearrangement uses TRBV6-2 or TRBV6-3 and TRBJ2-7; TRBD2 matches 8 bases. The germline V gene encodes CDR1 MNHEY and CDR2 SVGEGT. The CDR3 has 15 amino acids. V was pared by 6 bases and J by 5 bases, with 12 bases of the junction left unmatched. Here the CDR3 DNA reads TGTGCCAGCAGCCGCTCGGGCGGGGGGTTCCACGAGCAGTACTTC. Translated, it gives CASSRSGGGFHEQYF.

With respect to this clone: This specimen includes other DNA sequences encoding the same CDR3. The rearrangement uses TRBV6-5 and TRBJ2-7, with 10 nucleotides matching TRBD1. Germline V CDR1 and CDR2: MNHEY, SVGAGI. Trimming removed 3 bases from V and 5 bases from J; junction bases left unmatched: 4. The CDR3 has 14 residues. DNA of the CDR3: TGTGCCAGCAGTTATGGTGGACAGGGGGACGAGCAGTACTTC. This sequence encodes CASSYGGQGDEQYF.

This CDR3 is CASSLASGETQYF. The CDR3, as DNA: TGTGCCAGCAGCTTGGCCAGTGGAGAGACCCAGTACTTC. V and J are TRBV5-4 and TRBJ2-5; no definite D call. The CDR3 is made up of 13 amino acids. Per germline, CDR1 SGHNT and CDR2 YYREEE (reference sequence). V lost 0 bases, J lost 4 bases, and 7 bases lay in between. Drawing the rest from reference TRBV5-4 and TRBJ2-5, the complete variable domain is ETGVTQSPTHLIKTRGQQVTLRCSSQSGHNTVSWYQQALGQGPQFIFQYYREEENGRGNFPPRFSGLQFPNYSSELNVNALELDDSALYLCASSLASGETQYFGPGTRLLVL.

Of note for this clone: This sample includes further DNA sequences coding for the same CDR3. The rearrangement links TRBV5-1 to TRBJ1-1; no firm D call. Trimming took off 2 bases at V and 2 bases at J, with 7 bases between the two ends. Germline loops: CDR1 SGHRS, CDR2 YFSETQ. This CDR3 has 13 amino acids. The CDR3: CASSFSVNTEAFF. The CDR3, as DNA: TGCGCCAGCAGCTTTTCGGTAAACACTGAAGCTTTCTTT.

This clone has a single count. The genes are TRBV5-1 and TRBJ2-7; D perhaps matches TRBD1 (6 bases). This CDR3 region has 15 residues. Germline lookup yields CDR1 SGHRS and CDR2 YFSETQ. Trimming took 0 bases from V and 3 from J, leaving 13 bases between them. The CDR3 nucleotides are TGCGCCAGCAGCTTGGTAACTGGGACAAACTACGAGCAGTACTTC. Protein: CASSLVTGTNYEQYF.

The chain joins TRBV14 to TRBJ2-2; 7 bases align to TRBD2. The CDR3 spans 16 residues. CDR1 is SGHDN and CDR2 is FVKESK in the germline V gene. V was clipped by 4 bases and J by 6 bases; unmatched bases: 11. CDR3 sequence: CASSPRTSVYAGELFF. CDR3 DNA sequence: TGTGCCAGCAGCCCTCGGACTAGTGTCTACGCCGGGGAGCTGTTTTTT. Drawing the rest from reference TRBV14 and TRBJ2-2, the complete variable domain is EAGVTQFPSHSVIEKGQTVTLRCDPISGHDNLYWYRRVMGKEIKFLLHFVKESKQDESGMPNNRFLAERTGGTYSTLKVQPAELEDSGVYFCASSPRTSVYAGELFFGEGSRLTVL.

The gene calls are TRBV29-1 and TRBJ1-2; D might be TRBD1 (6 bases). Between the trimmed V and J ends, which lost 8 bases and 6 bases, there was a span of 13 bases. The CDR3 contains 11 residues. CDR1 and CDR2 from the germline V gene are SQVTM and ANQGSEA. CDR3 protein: CSTRGGDGYTF. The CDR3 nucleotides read TGCAGCACCAGGGGAGGGGATGGCTACACCTTC.

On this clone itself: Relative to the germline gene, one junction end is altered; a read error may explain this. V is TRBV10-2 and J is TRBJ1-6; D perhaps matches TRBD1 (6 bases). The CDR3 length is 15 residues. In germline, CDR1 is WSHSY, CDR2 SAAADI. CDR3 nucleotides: TGCGCCAGCGGATTTGGGGGCTCCGATAATTCACCCCTCCACTTT. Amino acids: CASGFGGSDNSPLHF.

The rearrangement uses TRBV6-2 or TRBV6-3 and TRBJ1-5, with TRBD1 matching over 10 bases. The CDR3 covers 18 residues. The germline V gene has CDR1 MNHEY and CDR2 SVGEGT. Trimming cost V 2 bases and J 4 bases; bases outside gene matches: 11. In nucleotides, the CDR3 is TGTGCCAGCAGTTACCAAATCGGGACAGGGGTGGCGAATCAGCCCCAGCATTTT. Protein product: CASSYQIGTGVANQPQHF.

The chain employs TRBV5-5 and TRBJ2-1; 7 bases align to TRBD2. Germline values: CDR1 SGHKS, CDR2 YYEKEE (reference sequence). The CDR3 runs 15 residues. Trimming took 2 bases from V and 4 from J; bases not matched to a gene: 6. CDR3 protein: CASSFVASGYNEQFF. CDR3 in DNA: TGTGCCAGCAGCTTTGTGGCTAGCGGATACAATGAGCAGTTCTTC. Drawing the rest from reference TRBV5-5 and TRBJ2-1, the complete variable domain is DAGVTQSPTHLIKTRGQQVTLRCSPISGHKSVSWYQQVLGQGPQFIFQYYEKEERGRGNFPDRFSARQFPNYSSELNVNALLLGDSALYLCASSFVASGYNEQFFGPGTRLTVL.

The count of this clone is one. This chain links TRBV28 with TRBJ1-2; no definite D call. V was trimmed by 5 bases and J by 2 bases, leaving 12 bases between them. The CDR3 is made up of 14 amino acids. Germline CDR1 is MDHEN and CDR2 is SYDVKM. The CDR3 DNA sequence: TGTGCCAGCAGTGCCCCCATGGGCAACTATGGCTACACCTTC. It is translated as CASSAPMGNYGYTF.

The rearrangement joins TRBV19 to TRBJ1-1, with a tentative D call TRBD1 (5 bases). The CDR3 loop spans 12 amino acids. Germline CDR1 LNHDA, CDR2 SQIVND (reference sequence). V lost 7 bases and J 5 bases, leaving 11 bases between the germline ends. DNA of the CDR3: TGTGCCAGTATGATGGGGGGAACTGAAGCTTTCTTT. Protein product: CASMMGGTEAFF.

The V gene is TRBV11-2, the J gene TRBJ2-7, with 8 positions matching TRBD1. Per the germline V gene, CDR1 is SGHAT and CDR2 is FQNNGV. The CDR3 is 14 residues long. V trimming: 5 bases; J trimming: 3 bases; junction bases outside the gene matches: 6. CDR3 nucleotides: TGTGCCAGCAGCCCAGGGGGCTTGAACTACGAGCAGTACTTC. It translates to CASSPGGLNYEQYF.

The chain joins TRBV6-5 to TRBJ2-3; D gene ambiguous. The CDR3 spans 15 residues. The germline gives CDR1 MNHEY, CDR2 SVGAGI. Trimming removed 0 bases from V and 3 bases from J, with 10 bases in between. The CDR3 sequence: CASSYSRFRTDTQYF. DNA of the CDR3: TGTGCCAGCAGTTACTCGCGGTTCCGGACAGATACGCAGTATTTT.

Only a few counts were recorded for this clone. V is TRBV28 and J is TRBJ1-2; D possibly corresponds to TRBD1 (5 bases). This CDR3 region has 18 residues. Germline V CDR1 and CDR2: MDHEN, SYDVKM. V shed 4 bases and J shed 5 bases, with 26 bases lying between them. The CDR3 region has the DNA TGTGCCAGCAGTTCCGCGCCGGGACTCCAAGCCTTAGGATATGGCTACACCTTC. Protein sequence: CASSSAPGLQALGYGYTF.